These T cell receptor beta chains were read from a single sample in a study of metastatic and nonmetastatic thyroid tumors. TCRdb called clones again from the PCR reads with MiXCR. The profile shows 6,100 or so clones, roughly a third of them singletons. Sequencing input: adjacent normal tissue. These receptors originate from a male donor with papillary thyroid cancer or a benign thyroid nodule (not recorded which). Some clones in this sample may be carry-over from other donors' samples. CDR3s include the opening cysteine and the closing phenylalanine or tryptophan. The D gene is left open where the match is weak. The size field is filled for only some rows; it gives once, few, many or a size class.

>NA|NA|TRBJ2-7|TRBV5-1
CASNRGRGAAEQYF
TGCGCCAGCAATCGCGGCAGGGGAGCTGCCGAGCAGTACTTC
>few|TRBD1|TRBJ2-5|TRBV6-1
CASSPGQEETQYF
TGTGCCAGCAGTCCCGGACAGGAAGAGACCCAGTACTTC
>few|TRBD2|TRBJ2-1|TRBV6-1
CASSVTSGGVGYNEQFF
TGTGCCAGCAGTGTAACTAGCGGGGGGGTGGGCTACAATGAGCAGTTCTTC
>NA|NA|TRBJ2-5|TRBV6-1
CASSETRFQETQYF
TGTGCCAGCAGTGAGACGAGGTTCCAAGAGACCCAGTACTTC
>large|NA|TRBJ1-1|TRBV6-1
CASSEAQSLRTEAFF
TGTGCCAGCAGTGAAGCTCAGAGTCTACGGACTGAAGCTTTCTTT
>few|NA|TRBJ2-2|TRBV10-3
CAISESANTGELFF
TGTGCCATCAGTGAGTCCGCGAACACCGGGGAGCTGTTTTTT
>medium-sized|NA|TRBJ1-1|TRBV15
CATSRDRQGRRNTEAFF
TGTGCCACCAGCAGAGATAGGCAGGGCCGGCGGAACACTGAAGCTTTCTTT
>hyperexpanded|NA|TRBJ2-7|TRBV12-3/TRBV12-4
CASSDGMYEQYF
TGTGCCAGCAGCGACGGGATGTACGAGCAGTACTTC
>NA|NA|TRBJ1-1|TRBV6-1
CASSETVDSPERAFF
TGTGCCAGCAGTGAAACCGTGGACAGTCCAGAAAGAGCTTTCTTT
>few|NA|TRBJ2-5|TRBV29-1
CRVGGAPRGETKYF
TGCAGAGTTGGAGGGGCCCCCCGGGGAGAGACCAAGTACTTC
>few|NA|TRBJ1-4|TRBV30
CAWSVGRINEKLFF
TGTGCCTGGAGTGTAGGTCGAATTAATGAAAAACTGTTTTTT
>few|TRBD1|TRBJ2-1|TRBV30
CAWSRGDRAPNEQFF
TGTGCCTGGAGTCGCGGGGACAGGGCCCCCAATGAGCAGTTCTTC
>NA|NA|TRBJ1-4|TRBV20-1
CSARHEGNEKLFF
TGCAGTGCTAGACATGAGGGGAATGAAAAACTGTTTTTT
>NA|NA|TRBJ1-6|TRBV28
CASSLGSNNSPLHF
TGTGCCAGCAGTTTAGGCAGTAATAATTCACCCCTCCACTTT
>NA|NA|TRBJ1-4|TRBV7-9
CASILAQAENEKLLF
TGTGCCAGCATCTTAGCACAGGCTGAGAATGAAAAACTGCTTTTT
>NA|TRBD1|TRBJ2-2|TRBV6-2/TRBV6-3
CAISAGQGDTGELFF
TGTGCGATCAGTGCTGGACAGGGGGACACCGGGGAGCTTTTTTTT
>few|TRBD2|TRBJ2-1|TRBV11-2
CASSLGGRGNEQFF
TGTGCCAGCAGCTTAGGGGGGAGGGGCAATGAGCAGTTCTTC
>large|NA|TRBJ2-6|TRBV6-1
CASGSLQGNSGANVLTF
TGTGCCAGCGGGTCCCTACAAGGAAACTCTGGGGCCAACGTCCTGACTTTC
>many|NA|TRBJ2-3|TRBV6-1
CASSEQGTDTQYF
TGTGCCAGCAGTGAACAGGGCACAGATACGCAGTATTTT
>many|TRBD2|TRBJ2-4|TRBV28
CASSWVRSGISKNIQYF
TGTGCCAGCAGTTGGGTTCGCAGCGGGATTTCGAAAAACATTCAGTACTTC
>NA|TRBD1|TRBJ1-3|TRBV15
CATSSGTDSGNTIYF
TGTGCCACCAGCAGTGGGACAGACTCTGGAAACACCATATATTTT